This TCR beta chain was sequenced for a study of T-cell reconstitution after alpha-beta-depleted transplantation in children. Broader study findings: Newly generated T cells supplied most T-cell counts and diversity one year post-transplant. Approximately two months post-transplant, alpha-beta T cells reportedly originated from several hundred expanded graft clones.

At least ten counts were recorded for this clonotype. Antigen unknown. Germline CDR1 DFQATT, CDR2 SNEGSKA (reference sequence). There are 14 residues in the CDR3. V dropped 2 bases and J dropped 4 bases, with 14 bases sitting between them. Unique molecular identifiers featured in how the TCRbeta library was prepared. TCRdb itself ran the PCR reads through MiXCR, one entry per CDR3 protein. The sample has roughly 200,000 distinct CDR3 sequences, approximately 10% seen once. This chain joins TRBV20-1 and TRBJ1-2; the D gene is possibly TRBD1 (5 bases). The sequence came from a child under two years old with acute myeloid leukemia, due to receive a stem cell transplant. This material consisted of PBMCs, taken before TCRalphabeta/CD19-depleted stem cell transplant. The chain's CDR3 is CSARIQGEGYGYTF. Here the CDR3 DNA reads TGCAGTGCTAGAATCCAGGGTGAAGGCTATGGCTACACCTTC.